These 16 T cell receptor beta chains were all obtained from the same sample, sequenced in a study of cytomegalovirus exposure and HLA in healthy donors. Profiling relied on immunoSEQ multiplex PCR, and the TCRdb table lists in-frame clones only, not all of them. Here the sample spans around 61,000 clones, over 85% being singletons. The sequencing sample was made of PBMCs. These TCRs come from a man aged 18 to 35 in good health and CMV-seronegative.

The chain employs TRBV2 and TRBJ1-2; tentatively, D is TRBD1 (5 bases). Germline V gene lookup returns CDR1 SNHLY and CDR2 FYNNEI. The V and J ends lost 4 bases and 8 bases respectively, with 17 bases between them. The CDR3 is made up of 14 amino acids. The CDR3 spells CASSGPGGTAGYTF. The DNA of the CDR3 is TGTGCCAGCAGTGGGCCTGGGGGGACGGCGGGCTACACCTTC.

The V and J genes are TRBV4-3 and TRBJ2-3, with TRBD1 matching over 8 bases. This CDR3 comprises 18 residues. CDR1 LGHNA and CDR2 YSLEER come from the germline V gene. The V and J ends lost 0 bases and 0 bases, in that order; junction bases with no gene match: 8. The CDR3 reads CASSQDPGTGASTDTQYF. In DNA, the CDR3 is TGCGCCAGCAGCCAAGATCCCGGGACAGGCGCTAGCACAGATACGCAGTATTTT.

The rearrangement uses TRBV28 and TRBJ2-7, with a weak D call TRBD1 (5 bases). The CDR3 is 13 amino acids. The V and J ends lost 10 bases and 0 bases respectively, with 13 bases between them. The germline CDR1 and CDR2 sequences are MDHEN and SYDVKM. The CDR3 region has the DNA TGTGCCACCAACAGTGGGGCCTCCTACGAGCAGTACTTC. This sequence encodes CATNSGASYEQYF. The full variable domain, with the rest looked up from reference TRBV28 and TRBJ2-7, is DVKVTQSSRYLVKRTGEKVFLECVQDMDHENMFWYRQDPGLGLRLIYFSYDVKMKEKGDIPEGYSVSREKKERFSLILESASTNQTSMYLCATNSGASYEQYFGPGTRLTVT.

The chain couples TRBV4-3 to TRBJ2-1; D is undetermined. The V gene's germline CDR1 is LGHNA and CDR2 YSLEER. This CDR3 spans 16 amino acids. Trimming stripped 3 bases from V and 0 bases from J, with 12 bases between. CDR3 sequence reads: CASSHASVSSYNEQFF. Here the CDR3 DNA reads TGCGCCAGCAGCCATGCCAGCGTAAGCTCCTACAATGAGCAGTTCTTC.

The chain uses TRBV28 and TRBJ1-4; TRBD1 agrees at 9 bases. The CDR3 runs 14 residues. Per the germline V gene, CDR1 is MDHEN and CDR2 is SYDVKM. V was pared by 6 bases and J by 7 bases, with 6 bases of the junction left unmatched. The CDR3: CASRDGTGLEKLFF. CDR3 in DNA: TGTGCCAGCAGGGACGGGACAGGGCTTGAAAAACTGTTTTTT. Combining the CDR3 with reference TRBV28 and TRBJ1-4 gives the whole variable domain DVKVTQSSRYLVKRTGEKVFLECVQDMDHENMFWYRQDPGLGLRLIYFSYDVKMKEKGDIPEGYSVSREKKERFSLILESASTNQTSMYLCASRDGTGLEKLFFGSGTQLSVL.

Note on this clone: One end of the junction does not line up with germline, which may come from a read error. The chain combines TRBV7-7 with TRBJ2-1, with 12 bases identical to TRBD2. Germline V CDR1 and CDR2: SSHAT, FNYEAQ (reference sequence). The CDR3 has 15 residues. The CDR3 is CASSQGLAGHNEQFF. The CDR3, as DNA: TGTGCTAGCAGCCAAGGACTAGCGGGGCACAATGAGCAGTTCTTC. Full variable domain (missing parts from reference TRBV7-7 and TRBJ2-1): GAGVSQSPRYKVTKRGQDVTLRCDPISSHATLYWYQQALGQGPEFLTYFNYEAQPDKSGLPSDRFSAERPEGSISTLTIQRTEQRDSAMYRCASSQGLAGHNEQFFGPGTRLTVL.

The chain recombines TRBV28 with TRBJ2-7, with TRBD2 matching 7 bases. The germline V gene has CDR1 MDHEN and CDR2 SYDVKM. V lost 6 bases to trimming and J lost 4 bases; unmatched junction nucleotides: 6. The CDR3 sequence is 13 residues long. CDR3 region: CASRGTTYYEQYF. CDR3 DNA: TGTGCCAGCAGAGGGACTACTTATTACGAGCAGTACTTC.

The rearrangement uses TRBV19 and TRBJ1-2; the D gene is possibly TRBD1 (6 bases). Germline V gene data show CDR1 as LNHDA and CDR2 as SQIVND (reference sequence). The CDR3 loop spans 14 amino acids. Trimming left V 5 bases short and J 8 bases short, with 18 bases between. The CDR3 reads CASSYNRDERGYTF. CDR3 nucleotides: TGTGCCAGTAGTTATAACAGGGACGAACGAGGCTACACCTTC.

The chain recombines TRBV7-9 with TRBJ2-7; D perhaps matches TRBD2 (6 bases). This CDR3 has 12 residues. Germline CDR1 is SEHNR and CDR2 is FQNEAQ (reference sequence). Trimming shortened V by 4 bases and J by 3 bases, and 7 bases separated the two germline ends. The CDR3: CASSSDYYEQYF. In nucleotides, the CDR3 is TGTGCCAGCAGCTCGGACTACTACGAGCAGTACTTC. Supplemented by reference TRBV7-9 and TRBJ2-7, the full variable domain reads DTGVSQNPRHKITKRGQNVTFRCDPISEHNRLYWYRQTLGQGPEFLTYFQNEAQLEKSRLLSDRFSAERPKGSFSTLEIQRTEQGDSAMYLCASSSDYYEQYFGPGTRLTVT.

The chain employs TRBV21-1 and TRBJ2-1; TRBD2 was called by the table and not checked on the DNA. TRBV21-1 is a pseudogene segment. CDR3 length: 18 amino acids. The CDR3 is CASKEMGSSAPRGSEQFF. The CDR3 nucleotides read TGTGCCAGCAAAGAAATGGGCAGCTCCGCTCCGCGGGGCAGTGAGCAGTTCTTC.

The J gene is TRBJ1-2, the V gene TRBV7-9, with 7 positions matching TRBD1. Germline V gives CDR1 SEHNR, CDR2 FQNEAQ (reference sequence). There are 13 residues in the CDR3. V trimming: 5 bases; J trimming: 4 bases; junction bases outside the gene matches: 4. Here the CDR3 DNA reads TGTGCCAGCAGCGCCACAGGGGTCTATGGCTACACCTTC. Protein: CASSATGVYGYTF. The variable domain in full, completed from reference TRBV7-9 and TRBJ1-2, reads DTGVSQNPRHKITKRGQNVTFRCDPISEHNRLYWYRQTLGQGPEFLTYFQNEAQLEKSRLLSDRFSAERPKGSFSTLEIQRTEQGDSAMYLCASSATGVYGYTFGSGTRLTVV.

The V and J genes are TRBV5-5 and TRBJ2-1; 8 bases are a match to TRBD2. CDR3 length: 13 amino acids. Germline-derived CDR1 and CDR2 are SGHKS and YYEKEE (reference sequence). With V trimmed by 0 bases and J by 9 bases, 2 bases remained unmatched. CDR3 residues: CASSLALAGEQFF. The CDR3 DNA reads TGTGCCAGCAGCTTGGCCCTAGCGGGTGAGCAGTTCTTC.

This clone was detected a few times. The chain recombines TRBV19 with TRBJ2-3, with 8 nucleotides matching TRBD2. CDR3 size: 16 residues. With 4 bases clipped from V and 1 base from J, the junction kept 7 bases outside the gene matches. Per germline, CDR1 LNHDA and CDR2 SQIVND (reference sequence). CDR3 sequence (DNA): TGTGCCAGTAGTACCGGCGGGAGGAGGGGCACAGATACGCAGTATTTT. This translates into CASSTGGRRGTDTQYF.

The chain recombines TRBV19 with TRBJ2-7; 10 bases line up with TRBD1. This CDR3 comprises 15 residues. Germline CDR1 is LNHDA and CDR2 is SQIVND (reference sequence). The V gene end was trimmed by 2 bases and the J gene end by 6 bases; junction bases not matched to a gene: 7. CDR3: CASSISGQGNREQYF. The CDR3 DNA follows: TGTGCCAGTAGTATATCGGGACAGGGGAACCGCGAGCAGTACTTC.

This chain links TRBV10-2 with TRBJ2-7, with D perhaps matching TRBD2 (5 bases). The length of the CDR3 is 14 residues. Germline values: CDR1 WSHSY, CDR2 SAAADI. V lost 10 bases, J lost 2 bases, and 18 bases lay in between. CDR3 loop: CAIGGLLAPYEQYF. CDR3 coding DNA: TGCGCCATCGGCGGACTTTTGGCTCCCTACGAGCAGTACTTC.

The chain joins TRBV19 to TRBJ1-2; D remains ambiguous. The germline V and J ends were trimmed by 6 bases and 0 bases, with 11 bases remaining between them. Per the germline V gene, CDR1 is LNHDA and CDR2 is SQIVND (reference sequence). The CDR3 length is 14 residues. CDR3 nucleotide sequence: TGTGCCAGTAGAAGGGAGATGGCTAACTATGGCTACACCTTC. The encoded protein is CASRREMANYGYTF.